This TCR beta chain was identified in a study of blood T cell repertoires in COVID-19 (dated by TCRdb to between 2020 and 2021). Study-wide context: Samples from collaborators originated in the United States, Italy and Spain and spanned both the acute and convalescent phases of COVID-19. Where HLA class I and class II types were available, the types were taken from metadata supplied by the sample provider, not from assay-based typing. A de-identified subject ID, COVID-19 status, age in years and sex were almost always included in the sample metadata. A freely available public database, intended as a resource for researchers studying the immune response to SARS-CoV-2, is where the repertoires were released. The material from the prospective study consisted of cDNA or gDNA derived from T cells, B-cell-depleted T cells, or PBMCs. Samples came from the ongoing ImmuneRACE study (first 160 participants) plus 1,254 subjects from 6 global collaborators. The dataset comprised deeply sampled blood TCRbeta repertoires from subjects exposed to, actively infected with, or recovered from COVID-19. On the study overall, not on this receptor specifically: The quantity of clinical and demographic metadata differed by source and by participant and was supplied without curation.

TCRbeta CDR3 regions were amplified from genomic DNA using the immunoSEQ Assay, a bias-controlled multiplex PCR. The authors' pipeline ran thus. The number of nucleated cells in each sample was estimated from the amplification of reference gene primers within the assay. Sequence reads were collapsed and filtered to measure the absolute abundance of every unique TCRbeta CDR3 rearrangement. For each sample, productive Simpson clonality was calculated by taking the square root of Simpson's diversity index across productive rearrangements. The table comes from immuneACCESS by way of TCRdb, which keeps in-frame sequences with V and J called. Part of the clones is missing from these tables; in studies checked, under half for an unresolved V gene and the rest for unknown reasons. The DNA was the basis for D and trimming; V, J and clone size are from that table. This sample has about 490,000 clones in its table, and approximately 85% of those were observed once. Roughly 3.2% of the sample comes from the top ten.

The collaborating institutions used their own protocols to collect whole blood in K2EDTA tubes. For TCRbeta analysis, collaborators shipped samples as frozen whole blood, isolated PBMCs, or DNA extracted from either of those sample types. About this clone itself: Its antigen is not yet known. Qualities for individual bases were not recorded, and no much larger clone is one base off.

The germline V gene provides CDR1 SGHRS and CDR2 YFSETQ. Trimming removed 4 bases from V and 0 bases from J; the gene matches leave 2 bases unexplained. The CDR3 covers 15 residues, taking in both the cysteine and the phenylalanine. This entry keeps only the CDR3 DNA: 45 bases, framed from base 1. The rearrangement combines TRBV5-1 with TRBJ1-4; 8 central bases correspond to TRBD1. The clonotype was recovered from a human donor in a cohort sampled during active COVID-19. Sequencing used peripheral blood. The CDR3 region reads CASSPQGATNEKLFF. The sequenced DNA is TGCGCCAGCAGCCCACAGGGGGCAACTAATGAAAAACTGTTTTTT.